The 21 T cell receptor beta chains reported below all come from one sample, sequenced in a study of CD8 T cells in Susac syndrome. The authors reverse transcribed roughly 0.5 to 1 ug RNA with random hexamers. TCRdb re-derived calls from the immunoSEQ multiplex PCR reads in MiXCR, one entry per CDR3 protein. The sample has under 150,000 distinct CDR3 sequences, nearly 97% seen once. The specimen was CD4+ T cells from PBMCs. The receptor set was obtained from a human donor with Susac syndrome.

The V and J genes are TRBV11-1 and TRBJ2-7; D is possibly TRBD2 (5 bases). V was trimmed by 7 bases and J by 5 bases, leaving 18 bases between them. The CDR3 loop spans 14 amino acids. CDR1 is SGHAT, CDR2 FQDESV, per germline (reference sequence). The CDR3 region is CASTLGATRNEQYF. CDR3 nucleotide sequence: TGTGCCAGCACCCTGGGAGCCACCCGAAACGAGCAGTACTTC.

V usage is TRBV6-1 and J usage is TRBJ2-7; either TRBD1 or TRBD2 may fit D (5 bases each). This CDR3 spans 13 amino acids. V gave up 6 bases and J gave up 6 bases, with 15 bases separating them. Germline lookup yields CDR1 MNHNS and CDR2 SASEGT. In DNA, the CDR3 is TGTGCCAGCAGGCCCGGAGGTGGGGGCGAGCAGTACTTC. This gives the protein CASRPGGGGEQYF.

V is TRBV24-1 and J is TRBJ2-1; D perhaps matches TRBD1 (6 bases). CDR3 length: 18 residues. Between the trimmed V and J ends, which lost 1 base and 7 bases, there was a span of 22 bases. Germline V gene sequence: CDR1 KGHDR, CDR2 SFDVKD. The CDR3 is CATSDFCWLSGHPNEQFF. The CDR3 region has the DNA TGTGCCACCAGTGATTTCTGTTGGCTTTCGGGACACCCTAATGAGCAGTTCTTC.

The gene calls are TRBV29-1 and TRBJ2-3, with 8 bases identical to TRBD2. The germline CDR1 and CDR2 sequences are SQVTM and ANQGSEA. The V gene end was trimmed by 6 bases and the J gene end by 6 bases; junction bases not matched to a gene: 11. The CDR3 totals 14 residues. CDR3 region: CSVTGLELRDTQYF. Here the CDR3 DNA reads TGCAGCGTGACGGGACTAGAACTCCGGGATACGCAGTATTTT.

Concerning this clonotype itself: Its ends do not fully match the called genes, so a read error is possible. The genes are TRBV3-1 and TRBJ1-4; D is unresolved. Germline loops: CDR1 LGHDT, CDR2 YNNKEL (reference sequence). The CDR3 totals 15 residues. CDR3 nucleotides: TGTGCCAGCACCCAAAGTGGACCTCGGGATGAAAAACTGTTTTTT. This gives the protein CASTQSGPRDEKLFF.

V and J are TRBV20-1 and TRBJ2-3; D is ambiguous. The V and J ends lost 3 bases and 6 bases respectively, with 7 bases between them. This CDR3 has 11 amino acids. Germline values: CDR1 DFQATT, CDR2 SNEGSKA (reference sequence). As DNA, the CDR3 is TGCAGTGCTAGTTTCGGGGATACGCAGTATTTT. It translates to CSASFGDTQYF.

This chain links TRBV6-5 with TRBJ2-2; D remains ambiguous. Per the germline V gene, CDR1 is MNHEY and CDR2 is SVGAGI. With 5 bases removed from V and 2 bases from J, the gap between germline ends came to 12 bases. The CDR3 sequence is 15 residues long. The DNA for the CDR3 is TGTGCCAGCAGTCCGACTGTACTCAACACCGGGGAGCTGTTTTTT. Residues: CASSPTVLNTGELFF.

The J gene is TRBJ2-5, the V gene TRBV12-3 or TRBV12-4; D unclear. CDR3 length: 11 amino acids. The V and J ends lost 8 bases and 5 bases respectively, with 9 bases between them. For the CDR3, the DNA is TGTGCCAGCCGACTTCTGGAGACCCAGTACTTC. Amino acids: CASRLLETQYF.

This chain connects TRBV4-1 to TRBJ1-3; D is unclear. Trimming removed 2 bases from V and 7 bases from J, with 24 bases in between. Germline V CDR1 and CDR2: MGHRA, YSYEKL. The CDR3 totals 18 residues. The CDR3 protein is CASSQLAVSSGGGNTIYF. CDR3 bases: TGCGCCAGCAGCCAACTAGCGGTTTCCTCCGGAGGTGGCAACACCATATATTTT.

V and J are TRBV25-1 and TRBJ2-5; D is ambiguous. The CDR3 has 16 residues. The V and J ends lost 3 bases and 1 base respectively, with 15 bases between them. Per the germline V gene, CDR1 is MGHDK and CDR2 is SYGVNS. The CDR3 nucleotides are TGTGCCAGCAGTGAGCACCTCGGCGGTCTCCAAGAGACCCAGTACTTC. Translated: CASSEHLGGLQETQYF.

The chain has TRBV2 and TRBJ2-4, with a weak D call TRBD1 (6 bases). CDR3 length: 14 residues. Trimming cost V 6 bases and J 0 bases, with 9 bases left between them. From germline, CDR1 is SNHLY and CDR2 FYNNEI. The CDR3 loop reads CASRDSLAKNIQYF. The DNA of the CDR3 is TGTGCCAGCAGGGACAGTCTAGCCAAAAACATTCAGTACTTC.

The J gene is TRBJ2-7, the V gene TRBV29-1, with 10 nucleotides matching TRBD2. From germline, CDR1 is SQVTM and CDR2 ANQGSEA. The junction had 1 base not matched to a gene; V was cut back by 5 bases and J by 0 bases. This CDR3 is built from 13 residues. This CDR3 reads CSVSGRASYEQYF. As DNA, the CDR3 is TGCAGCGTTAGCGGGAGGGCCTCCTACGAGCAGTACTTC.

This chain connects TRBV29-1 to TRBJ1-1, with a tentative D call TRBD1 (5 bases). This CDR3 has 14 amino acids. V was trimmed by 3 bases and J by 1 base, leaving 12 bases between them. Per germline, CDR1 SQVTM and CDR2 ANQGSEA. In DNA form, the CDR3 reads TGCAGCGTTGATATCGGGGGACGGAACACTGAAGCTTTCTTT. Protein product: CSVDIGGRNTEAFF.

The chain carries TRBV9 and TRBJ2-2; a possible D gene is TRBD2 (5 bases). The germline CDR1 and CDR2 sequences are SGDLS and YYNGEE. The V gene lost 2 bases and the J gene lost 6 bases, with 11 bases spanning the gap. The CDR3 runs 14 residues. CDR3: CASSVGSVPGELFF. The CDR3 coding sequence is TGTGCCAGCAGCGTGGGTAGCGTCCCCGGGGAGCTGTTTTTT. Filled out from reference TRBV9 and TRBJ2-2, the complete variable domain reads DSGVTQTPKHLITATGQRVTLRCSPRSGDLSVYWYQQSLDQGLQFLIQYYNGEERAKGNILERFSAQQFPDLHSELNLSSLELGDSALYFCASSVGSVPGELFFGEGSRLTVL.

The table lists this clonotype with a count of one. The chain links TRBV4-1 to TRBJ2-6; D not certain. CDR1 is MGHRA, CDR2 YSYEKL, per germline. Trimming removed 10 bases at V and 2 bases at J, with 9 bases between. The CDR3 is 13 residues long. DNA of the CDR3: TGCGCCACCTCTCTTGCTGGGGCCAACGTCCTGACTTTC. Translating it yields CATSLAGANVLTF.

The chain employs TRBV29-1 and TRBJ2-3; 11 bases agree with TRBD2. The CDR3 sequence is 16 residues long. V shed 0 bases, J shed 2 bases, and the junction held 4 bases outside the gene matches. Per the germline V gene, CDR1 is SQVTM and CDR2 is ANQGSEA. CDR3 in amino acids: CSVEDPSGRNTDTQYF. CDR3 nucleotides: TGCAGCGTTGAAGACCCTAGCGGGAGGAACACAGATACGCAGTATTTT.

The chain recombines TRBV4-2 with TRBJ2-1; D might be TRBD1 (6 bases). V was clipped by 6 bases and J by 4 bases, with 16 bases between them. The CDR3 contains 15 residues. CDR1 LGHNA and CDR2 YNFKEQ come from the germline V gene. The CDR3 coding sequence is TGTGCCAGCAGTCCAGGGGTGCAGATTTACAATGAGCAGTTCTTC. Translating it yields CASSPGVQIYNEQFF.

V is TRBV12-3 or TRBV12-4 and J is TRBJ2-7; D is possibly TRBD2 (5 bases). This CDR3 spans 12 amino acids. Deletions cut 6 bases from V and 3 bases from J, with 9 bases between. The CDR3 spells CASRGLHYEQYF. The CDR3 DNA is TGTGCCAGCAGAGGACTCCACTACGAGCAGTACTTC.

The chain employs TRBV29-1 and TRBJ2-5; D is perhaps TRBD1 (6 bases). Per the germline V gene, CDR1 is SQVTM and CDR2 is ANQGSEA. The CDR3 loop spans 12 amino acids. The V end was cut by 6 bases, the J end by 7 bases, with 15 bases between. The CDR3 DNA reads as TGCAGCGTGCGTGTGGGGGCCGGGACCCAGTACTTC. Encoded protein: CSVRVGAGTQYF.

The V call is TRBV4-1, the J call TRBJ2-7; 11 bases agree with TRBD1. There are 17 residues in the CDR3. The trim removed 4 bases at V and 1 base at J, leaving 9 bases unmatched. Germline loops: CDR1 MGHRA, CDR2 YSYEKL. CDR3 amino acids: CASSPQYRDRGSYEQYF. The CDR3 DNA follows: TGCGCCAGCAGCCCGCAGTACCGGGACAGGGGGTCCTACGAGCAGTACTTC.

CDR3: CSASKKGDSYYYNEQFF. The CDR3 DNA sequence: TGCAGTGCCAGCAAGAAAGGGGACTCCTACTACTACAATGAGCAGTTCTTC. This chain connects TRBV20-1 to TRBJ2-1; the D gene is possibly TRBD2 (6 bases). V was trimmed by 6 bases and J by 3 bases, leaving 24 bases between them. Germline V CDR1 and CDR2: DFQATT, SNEGSKA (reference sequence). The CDR3 totals 17 residues.